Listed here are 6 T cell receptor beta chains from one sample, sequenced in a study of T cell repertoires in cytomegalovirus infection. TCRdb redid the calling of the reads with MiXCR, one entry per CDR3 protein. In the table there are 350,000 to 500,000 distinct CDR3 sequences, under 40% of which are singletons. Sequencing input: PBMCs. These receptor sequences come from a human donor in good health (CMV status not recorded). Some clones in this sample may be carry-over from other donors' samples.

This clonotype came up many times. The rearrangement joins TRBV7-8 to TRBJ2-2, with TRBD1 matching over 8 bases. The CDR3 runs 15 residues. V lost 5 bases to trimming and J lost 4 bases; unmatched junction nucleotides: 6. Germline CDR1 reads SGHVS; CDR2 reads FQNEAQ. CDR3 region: CASSTQGASTGELFF. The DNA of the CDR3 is TGTGCCAGCAGCACCCAGGGGGCCTCCACCGGGGAGCTGTTTTTT.

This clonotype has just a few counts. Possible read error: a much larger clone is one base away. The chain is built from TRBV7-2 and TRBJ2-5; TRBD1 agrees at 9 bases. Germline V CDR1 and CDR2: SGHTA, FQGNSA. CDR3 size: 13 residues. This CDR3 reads CASSTGGDETLYF. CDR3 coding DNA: TGTGCCAGCAGCACAGGGGGCGATGAGACCCTGTACTTC. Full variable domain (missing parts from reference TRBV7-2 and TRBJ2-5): GAGVSQSPSNKVTEKGKDVELRCDPISGHTALYWYRQSLGQGLEFLIYFQGNSAPDKSGLPSDRFSAERTGGSVSTLTIQRTQQEDSAVYLCASSTGGDETLYFGPGTRLLVL.

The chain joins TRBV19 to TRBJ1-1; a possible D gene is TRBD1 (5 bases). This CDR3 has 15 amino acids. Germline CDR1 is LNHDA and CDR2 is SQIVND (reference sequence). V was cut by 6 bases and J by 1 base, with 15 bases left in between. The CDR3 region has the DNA TGTGCCAGTAGGAGTTCCGGGACCCGGAACACTGAAGCTTTCTTT. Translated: CASRSSGTRNTEAFF.

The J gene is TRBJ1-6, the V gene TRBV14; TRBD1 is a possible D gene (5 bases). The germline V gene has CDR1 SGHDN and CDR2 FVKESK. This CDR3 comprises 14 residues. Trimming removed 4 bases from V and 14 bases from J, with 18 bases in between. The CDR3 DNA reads TGTGCCAGCAGCCTCGACTACCGGCCGGACACCCTCCACTTT. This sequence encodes CASSLDYRPDTLHF.

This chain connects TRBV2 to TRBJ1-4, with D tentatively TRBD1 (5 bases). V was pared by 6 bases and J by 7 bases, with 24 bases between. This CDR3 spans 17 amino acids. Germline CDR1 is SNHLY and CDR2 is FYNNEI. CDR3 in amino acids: CASSRNTGTLNFEKLFF. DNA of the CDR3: TGTGCCAGCAGCCGTAACACCGGGACGCTAAATTTTGAAAAACTGTTTTTT.

The CDR3 protein is CASSSTLGGGAGETQYF. The CDR3 region has the DNA TGTGCCAGCAGTTCGACGCTTGGCGGGGGGGCCGGGGAGACCCAGTACTTC. J is TRBJ2-5 and V is TRBV28; 9 positions agree with TRBD2. CDR1 and CDR2 (germline): MDHEN, SYDVKM. The CDR3 is 17 residues long. Unmatched junction bases numbered 14, after V lost 4 bases and J lost 5 bases.